This passage covers 25 T cell receptor beta chains from one sample sequenced in a study of blood T cells in healthy people across ages. A J-beta primer mix and a sample-barcoded 5' primer were used in a second PCR of roughly 7 to 12 cycles. TCRdb passed the 5' RACE reads through MiXCR, listing each CDR3 protein once. The data show 600,000 to 850,000 distinct CDR3 sequences, just under 25% seen once. Separately, the same data were catalogued under a study of T cells of mothers and their children.

Source material: blood. The receptor set was obtained from a boy aged 5 to 17 in good health.

The chain carries TRBV11-2 and TRBJ1-5; 9 nucleotides agree with TRBD1. Germline V gene lookup returns CDR1 SGHAT and CDR2 FQNNGV. The length of the CDR3 is 14 residues. After removal of 1 base from V and 7 bases from J, the junction contained 2 bases not matched to a gene. CDR3 DNA sequence: TGTGCCAGCAGCTTAGGGACAGGGGAACAGCCCCAGCATTTT. It encodes CASSLGTGEQPQHF.

This clonotype was counted between two and nine times. The chain couples TRBV2 to TRBJ2-4, with D unresolved. V was cut by 0 bases and J by 0 bases, with 6 bases left in between. Germline loops: CDR1 SNHLY, CDR2 FYNNEI. The CDR3 loop spans 15 amino acids. CDR3 in DNA: TGTGCCAGCAGTGAAGCGCTACTAGCCAAAAACATTCAGTACTTC. Protein: CASSEALLAKNIQYF.

The V gene is TRBV6-5, the J gene TRBJ1-2; 7 nucleotides align to TRBD1. J gave up 7 bases and V 10 bases, and 3 bases lay outside the gene matches. The germline V gene has CDR1 MNHEY and CDR2 SVGAGI. The CDR3 has 10 amino acids. The CDR3 spells CANYRGGYTF. The CDR3 DNA is TGTGCCAATTACAGGGGTGGCTACACCTTC.

There are a few counts of this clonotype. This chain links TRBV5-1 with TRBJ2-5, with 9 bases lining up with TRBD1. The J call is doubtful: the DNA matches TRBJ2-1 better. CDR1 SGHRS and CDR2 YFSETQ come from the germline V gene. The CDR3 contains 15 residues. Written as DNA, the CDR3 is TGCGCCAGCAGCTCCGGGACAGGGTTAGTTGATGAGCAGTTCTTC. Translation gives CASSSGTGLVDEQFF.

DNA of the CDR3: TGCAGCGTGCGACAACAGGGACCCCTAGACGAGCAGTACTTC. It codes for CSVRQQGPLDEQYF. The gene calls are TRBV29-1 and TRBJ2-7; a weak D match, TRBD1 (6 bases). Trimming pared 6 bases from V and 5 bases from J, leaving 20 bases between. Germline assignment: CDR1 SQVTM and CDR2 ANQGSEA. The CDR3 is 14 amino acids.

This clonotype appeared a few times. The gene calls are TRBV11-3 and TRBJ1-6; perhaps TRBD1 as D (6 bases). This CDR3 is built from 15 residues. Germline CDR1 and CDR2: SGHNT and YENEEA. V was shortened by 5 bases and J by 1 base, with 9 bases between the two germline ends. The DNA for the CDR3 is TGTGCCAGCAGCGCAGGGGTTTCCTATAATTCACCCCTCCACTTT. It codes for CASSAGVSYNSPLHF. Full variable domain (rest looked up from reference TRBV11-3 and TRBJ1-6): EAGVVQSPRYKIIEKKQPVAFWCNPISGHNTLYWYLQNLGQGPELLIRYENEEAVDDSQLPKDRFSAERLKGVDSTLKIQPAELGDSAVYLCASSAGVSYNSPLHFGNGTRLTVT.

A single count supports this clonotype. The rearrangement uses TRBV29-1 and TRBJ2-4, with a tentative D call TRBD2 (6 bases). This CDR3 is 12 amino acids long. The V gene's germline CDR1 is SQVTM and CDR2 ANQGSEA. Trimming cost V 7 bases and J 3 bases, with 10 bases left between them. Here the CDR3 reads CSASGDKNIQYF. The CDR3 region has the DNA TGCAGCGCCTCGGGGGACAAAAACATTCAGTACTTC.

This clonotype was counted only a few times. The CDR3 loop is CASSHRASGSQETQYF. CDR3 DNA: TGTGCCAGCAGCCATCGGGCCAGCGGGAGCCAAGAGACCCAGTACTTC. The chain joins TRBV7-8 to TRBJ2-5, with 8 bases fitting TRBD2. CDR1 is SGHVS and CDR2 is FQNEAQ in the germline V gene. CDR3 length: 16 amino acids. After removal of 5 bases from V and 1 base from J, the junction contained 9 bases not matched to a gene. Supplemented by reference TRBV7-8 and TRBJ2-5, the full variable domain reads GAGVSQSPRYKVAKRGQDVALRCDPISGHVSLFWYQQALGQGPEFLTYFQNEAQLDKSGLPSDRFFAERPEGSVSTLKIQRTQQEDSAVYLCASSHRASGSQETQYFGPGTRLLVL.

V gene TRBV27 combines with J gene TRBJ1-1, with 7 bases lining up with TRBD1. Trimming removed 5 bases from V and 1 base from J; junction bases left unmatched: 7. The V gene's germline CDR1 is MNHEY and CDR2 SMNVEV (reference sequence). The CDR3 has 15 amino acids. The CDR3 DNA sequence: TGTGCCAGCAGTAAACAGGGGCCAGCGAACACTGAAGCTTTCTTT. It codes for CASSKQGPANTEAFF.

This rearrangement joins TRBV6-5 to TRBJ2-1; TRBD2 matches at 10 bases. After removal of 8 bases from V and 5 bases from J, the junction contained 6 bases not matched to a gene. Looked up from germline, CDR1 is MNHEY and CDR2 is SVGAGI. The CDR3 spans 14 residues. This CDR3 reads CASESSGGHNEQFF. The DNA of the CDR3 is TGTGCCAGCGAATCTAGCGGGGGCCACAATGAGCAGTTCTTC.

The chain has TRBV6-4 and TRBJ2-1, with TRBD2 matching 7 bases. The germline V gene encodes CDR1 MRHNA and CDR2 SNTAGT. The CDR3 length is 13 residues. After removal of 0 bases from V and 8 bases from J, the junction contained 1 base not matched to a gene. In DNA, the CDR3 is TGTGCCAGCAGTGACTCTGCGGGAGATGAGCAGTTCTTC. Amino acid sequence: CASSDSAGDEQFF.

This clonotype was detected a few times. The chain recombines TRBV13 with TRBJ2-7, with TRBD1 matching over 9 bases. The CDR3 covers 18 residues. The germline gives CDR1 PRHDT, CDR2 FYEKMQ (reference sequence). With V trimmed by 4 bases and J by 5 bases, 18 bases remained unmatched. CDR3 coding DNA: TGTGCCAGCAGCTCGTTAAAGGGTACCGGGACAGGGCTGGACGAGCAGTACTTC. This translates into CASSSLKGTGTGLDEQYF.

This chain links TRBV6-6 with TRBJ2-2; D remains unclear. CDR1 MNHNY and CDR2 SVGAGI come from the germline V gene (reference sequence). The CDR3 extends over 14 amino acids. V was clipped by 6 bases and J by 0 bases, with 8 bases between them. The CDR3 protein is CASRSPTNTGELFF. In DNA form, the CDR3 reads TGTGCCAGCAGGAGTCCCACGAACACCGGGGAGCTGTTTTTT.

This clonotype was seen a few times. The rearrangement links TRBV6-2 or TRBV6-3 to TRBJ2-1, with 11 bases aligning to TRBD1. V shed 8 bases, J shed 8 bases, and the junction held 5 bases outside the gene matches. Germline CDR1 is MNHEY and CDR2 is SVGEGT. The CDR3 runs to 13 residues. This CDR3 reads CASGRDRGDEQFF. CDR3 nucleotides: TGTGCCAGCGGCCGGGACAGGGGGGATGAGCAGTTCTTC.

V is TRBV7-2 and J is TRBJ2-5, with TRBD2 identical over 13 bases. The V segment lost 1 base and the J segment 5 bases; nucleotides outside the gene matches: 4. Germline V gene sequence: CDR1 SGHTA, CDR2 FQGNSA. CDR3 length: 16 amino acids. The CDR3 loop reads CASSLVLAGGAETQYF. As DNA, the CDR3 is TGTGCCAGCAGCTTAGTACTAGCGGGAGGGGCGGAGACCCAGTACTTC. Together with reference TRBV7-2 and TRBJ2-5, the CDR3 gives the full variable domain: GAGVSQSPSNKVTEKGKDVELRCDPISGHTALYWYRQSLGQGLEFLIYFQGNSAPDKSGLPSDRFSAERTGGSVSTLTIQRTQQEDSAVYLCASSLVLAGGAETQYFGPGTRLLVL.

The chain couples TRBV6-5 to TRBJ2-1; D might be TRBD2 (5 bases). With 2 bases removed from V and 6 bases from J, the gap between germline ends came to 23 bases. The CDR3 has 18 residues. Germline CDR1 reads MNHEY; CDR2 reads SVGAGI. CDR3 bases: TGTGCCAGCAGTTACAATCCATTATTCGGGTCGCGGGTCAATGAGCAGTTCTTC. It yields the protein CASSYNPLFGSRVNEQFF.

The V gene is TRBV15, the J gene TRBJ2-1, with no clear D. CDR1 LNHNV and CDR2 YYDKDF come from the germline V gene (reference sequence). Trimming took 5 bases from V and 0 from J, leaving 17 bases between them. The CDR3 spans 17 residues. CDR3 amino acids: CATSPPEGSSSYNEQFF. The CDR3 bases are TGTGCCACCAGCCCACCGGAAGGCTCCAGCTCCTACAATGAGCAGTTCTTC.

The chain couples TRBV12-3 or TRBV12-4 to TRBJ2-1; TRBD2 might be the D (5 bases). The CDR3 length is 15 residues. Trimming removed 3 bases from V and 2 bases from J, with 11 bases in between. CDR3 nucleotide sequence: TGTGCCAGCAGTTTGGGAGCTCGACCCTACAATGAGCAGTTCTTC. Amino acids: CASSLGARPYNEQFF.

This clonotype was seen a few times. This chain links TRBV5-8 with TRBJ2-1, with 11 bases aligning to TRBD2. V was pared by 0 bases and J by 7 bases, with 6 bases of the junction left unmatched. Germline CDR1 SGHTS, CDR2 YDEGEE. The CDR3 has 16 amino acids. The CDR3 DNA is TGTGCCAGCAGCTTGGCCGCTAGCGGGGGGCGGAATGAGCAGTTCTTC. Residues: CASSLAASGGRNEQFF.

The chain has TRBV7-6 and TRBJ1-1, with a possible D match to TRBD1 (6 bases). Between the trimmed V and J ends, which lost 0 bases and 5 bases, there was a span of 13 bases. This CDR3 comprises 15 residues. Germline loops: CDR1 SGHVS, CDR2 FNYEAQ. This CDR3 is CASSLAPSGVTEAFF. CDR3 bases: TGTGCCAGCAGCTTAGCCCCCTCAGGGGTTACTGAAGCTTTCTTT.

Only a few counts were recorded for this clonotype. J is TRBJ1-2 and V is TRBV5-6; 8 bases align to TRBD1. V shed 5 bases and J 8 bases; nucleotides not matched to a gene: 11. The CDR3 has 14 amino acids. Germline V CDR1 and CDR2: SGHDT, YYEEEE. CDR3 nucleotide sequence: TGTGCCAGCAGGAAAGCAGGGGGCGCGAAAGGCTACACCTTC. Translation: CASRKAGGAKGYTF.

The chain employs TRBV27 and TRBJ1-6; no firm D call. V was trimmed by 5 bases and J by 9 bases, leaving 11 bases between them. The germline V gene encodes CDR1 MNHEY and CDR2 SMNVEV (reference sequence). The CDR3 spans 13 residues. CDR3 sequence (DNA): TGTGCCAGCAGTCCGTCTCTGTCTTCACCCCTCCACTTT. Protein sequence: CASSPSLSSPLHF.

The chain uses TRBV2 and TRBJ1-2, with D perhaps TRBD1 (5 bases). V was pared by 1 base and J by 6 bases, with 12 bases between. The CDR3 length is 14 residues. From germline, CDR1 is SNHLY and CDR2 FYNNEI. In DNA form, the CDR3 reads TGTGCCAGCAGTGAAGATACCCCAGGGAATGGCTACACCTTC. It specifies CASSEDTPGNGYTF.

The J gene is TRBJ1-1, the V gene TRBV6-5; D is unclear. Trimming removed 0 bases from V and 4 bases from J, with 9 bases in between. The CDR3 totals 14 residues. From germline, CDR1 is MNHEY and CDR2 SVGAGI. The CDR3 protein is CASSYSRVGTEAFF. DNA for the CDR3: TGTGCCAGCAGTTACTCTCGGGTTGGCACTGAAGCTTTCTTT.

The J gene is TRBJ2-7, the V gene TRBV27; D might be TRBD1 or TRBD2, each matching 5 bases. CDR3 length equals 15 residues. The ends were cut back, 3 bases at V and 4 bases at J, with 16 bases in the middle. Germline CDR1 and CDR2: MNHEY and SMNVEV (reference sequence). CDR3 sequence (DNA): TGTGCCAGCAGTTTCGGGACCCGGCTCGGGTACGAGCAGTACTTC. Its protein product is CASSFGTRLGYEQYF.